Below, one TCR beta chain is given with its context. The data are from a study of shared clonotypes between healthy human individuals. Selected positively for CCR7 and CD45RO-negative, naive CD8 cells excluded terminally differentiated effector memory CD45RA+ cells. Germline V gene lookup returns CDR1 SGHVS and CDR2 FQNEAQ. The V end was cut by 1 base, the J end by 4 bases, with 8 bases between. The CDR3 consists of 13 residues. Measured with immunoSEQ multiplex PCR; TCRdb has only the in-frame clones, and not every one. The sample shows around 600,000 clones, about 98% of them seen only once. The chain combines TRBV7-8 with TRBJ2-7; no reliable D call. The specimen sequenced was naive CD8+ T cells sorted from blood. The origin of this receptor is a man aged 25-45 years in good health. The CDR3 DNA reads TGTGCCAGCAGCTTAGAATGGGGATACGAGCAGTACTTC. As protein: CASSLEWGYEQYF.